The 12 T cell receptor beta chains below were found in one sample sequenced in a study of blood T cell repertoires in COVID-19. Sequencing was performed with immunoSEQ multiplex PCR; in TCRdb, only in-frame clones are kept and a portion is missing. The top ten hold roughly 1.7% of the sample, which has roughly 80,000 clones, 85% to 95% seen once. The sequencing sample was made of peripheral blood. These receptors were collected from a man in his fifties or sixties with acute or convalescent COVID-19.

This chain joins TRBV7-2 and TRBJ2-3; D is uncertain. Per the germline V gene, CDR1 is SGHTA and CDR2 is FQGNSA. Trimming took 1 base from V and 4 from J, leaving 12 bases between them. CDR3 length: 15 amino acids. CDR3 sequence (DNA): TGTGCCAGCAGCTTAGACGAGAGTTTCCCAGATACGCAGTATTTT. This gives the protein CASSLDESFPDTQYF.

This clone was picked up one time. This sequence joins TRBV12-3 or TRBV12-4 and TRBJ2-7; no reliable D call. The CDR3 is 11 residues long. Deletions cut 5 bases from V and 2 bases from J, with 4 bases between. The chain's CDR3 is CASSPAYEQYF. In DNA, the CDR3 is TGTGCCAGCAGTCCAGCCTACGAGCAGTACTTC.

The gene calls are TRBV24-1 and TRBJ1-1; 7 bases line up with TRBD1. CDR3 size: 13 residues. The germline V gene has CDR1 KGHDR and CDR2 SFDVKD. V lost 1 base to trimming and J lost 5 bases; unmatched junction nucleotides: 0. CDR3 residues: CATSDFRGTEAFF. CDR3 nucleotides: TGTGCCACCAGTGATTTCAGGGGGACTGAAGCTTTCTTT.

The chain links TRBV4-3 to TRBJ2-1; D is unresolved. V was clipped by 0 bases and J by 0 bases, with 9 bases between them. The germline CDR1 and CDR2 sequences are LGHNA and YSLEER. This CDR3 has 16 amino acids. CDR3 amino acids: CASSQDPWSSYNEQFF. The CDR3 nucleotides are TGCGCCAGCAGCCAAGATCCGTGGAGCTCCTACAATGAGCAGTTCTTC.

The sample holds one count of this clone. The chain uses TRBV28 and TRBJ2-5; no reliable D call. This CDR3 region has 13 residues. In germline, CDR1 is MDHEN, CDR2 SYDVKM. Trimming took 6 bases from V and 3 from J, leaving 11 bases between them. The CDR3 region is CASSLVQEETQYF. The CDR3 DNA reads as TGTGCCAGCAGCCTGGTGCAGGAAGAGACCCAGTACTTC.

The J gene is TRBJ2-7, the V gene TRBV7-8, with TRBD2 matching over 9 bases. The germline CDR1 and CDR2 sequences are SGHVS and FQNEAQ. This CDR3 is built from 15 residues. The V and J ends lost 4 bases and 2 bases, in that order; junction bases with no gene match: 6. The CDR3 DNA follows: TGTGCCAGCAGCTCAGTCGGGACTAGCACCTACGAGCAGTACTTC. Amino acids: CASSSVGTSTYEQYF.

This chain's CDR3 is CASSQDPQNTEAFF. The DNA for the CDR3 is TGCGCCAGCAGCCAAGACCCCCAGAACACTGAAGCTTTCTTT. The rearrangement joins TRBV4-3 to TRBJ1-1; D is undetermined. Trimming removed 0 bases from V and 1 base from J, with 6 bases in between. Germline lookup yields CDR1 LGHNA and CDR2 YSLEER. CDR3 length: 14 residues.

As to this clone: One end of the junction is discordant with germline, which a read error may explain. CDR3 DNA sequence: TGTGCCAGCAGTGAATCGTCAACTAAGAGCGATTTC. Its protein product is CASSESSTKSDF. The rearrangement links TRBV2 to TRBJ2-7, with D unresolved. CDR1 is SNHLY and CDR2 is FYNNEI in the germline V gene. This CDR3 is 12 amino acids long.

The chain uses TRBV11-3 and TRBJ2-7; no definite D call. Germline CDR1 and CDR2: SGHNT and YENEEA. The CDR3 is 14 residues long. V was pared by 0 bases and J by 0 bases, with 6 bases between. CDR3 DNA: TGTGCCAGCAGCTTAGATAGCCGCTCCTACGAGCAGTACTTC. Its protein is CASSLDSRSYEQYF.

The chain links TRBV2 to TRBJ1-2; weak D call: TRBD1 (6 bases). Trimming took off 6 bases at V and 3 bases at J, with 11 bases between the two ends. Germline CDR1 and CDR2: SNHLY and FYNNEI. The CDR3 contains 13 residues. Here the CDR3 reads CASRDRSYYGYTF. The CDR3 bases are TGTGCCAGCAGAGACAGGTCCTACTATGGCTACACCTTC. The entire variable domain, with the rest obtained from reference TRBV2 and TRBJ1-2, is as follows: EPEVTQTPSHQVTQMGQEVILRCVPISNHLYFYWYRQILGQKVEFLVSFYNNEISEKSEIFDDQFSVERPDGSNFTLKIRSTKLEDSAMYFCASRDRSYYGYTFGSGTRLTVV.

The chain links TRBV11-3 to TRBJ2-2, with TRBD1 identical over 7 bases. Germline V gene lookup returns CDR1 SGHNT and CDR2 YENEEA. CDR3 length: 16 residues. The ends lost 7 bases at V and 2 bases at J; junction bases unmatched: 10. CDR3: CASITSGTANTGELFF. In nucleotides, the CDR3 is TGTGCCAGCATCACTTCCGGGACAGCTAACACCGGGGAGCTGTTTTTT.

The chain carries TRBV10-3 and TRBJ2-1; perhaps TRBD1 as D (5 bases). CDR1 and CDR2 (germline): ENHRY, SYGVKD. The CDR3 has 14 residues. V lost 7 bases and J 5 bases, leaving 15 bases between the germline ends. The CDR3 spells CAIKDQGLHNEQFF. The CDR3 coding sequence is TGTGCCATCAAGGATCAGGGTCTCCACAATGAGCAGTTCTTC.